These 3 T cell receptor beta chains came from one sample sequenced in a study. One entry per CDR3 protein, called by TCRdb with MiXCR from the RT-PCR reads. The sample consists of more than 550,000 distinct CDR3 sequences, 12% to 15% of them appearing once. Sequencing was performed on memory CD4+ T cells from blood. These receptors originate from a female donor in good health, serving as a healthy control.

This clonotype was seen a single time. Here the CDR3 DNA reads TGCAGTGCCCCCCGGTTGGCTGGGGCCAACGTCCTGACTTTC. It is translated as CSAPRLAGANVLTF. The chain uses TRBV20-1 and TRBJ2-6, with D hard to call. Per the germline V gene, CDR1 is DFQATT and CDR2 is SNEGSKA (reference sequence). The CDR3 loop spans 14 amino acids. V was clipped by 6 bases and J by 2 bases, with 11 bases between them.

This clonotype was detected ten times or more. The J gene is TRBJ1-1, the V gene TRBV6-5; a possible D gene is TRBD1 (6 bases). CDR3 length: 13 residues. V was shortened by 5 bases and J by 5 bases, with 12 bases between the two germline ends. Germline lookup yields CDR1 MNHEY and CDR2 SVGAGI. The CDR3 region has the DNA TGTGCCAGCAGTGGACAGATTTTGACTGAAGCTTTCTTT. It translates to CASSGQILTEAFF.

The sample holds a few counts of this clonotype. The chain uses TRBV7-2 and TRBJ2-7, with 8 bases fitting TRBD1. V gave up 0 bases and J gave up 5 bases; unmatched junction bases: 3. Germline CDR1 reads SGHTA; CDR2 reads FQGNSA. CDR3 size: 14 residues. CDR3 nucleotides: TGTGCCAGCAGCTTAGCGCAGGGGGCCCACGAGCAGTACTTC. It yields the protein CASSLAQGAHEQYF.